This T cell receptor (beta chain) came from a study of T-cell memory formation after mild COVID-19. Study-level points and caveats: Shrinking CD4+ clones were chiefly CM and EM; CD8+ ones were chiefly EMRA.

There are a few counts of this clonotype. Antigen: not known. The CDR3 loop spans 14 amino acids. The V gene lost 1 base and the J gene lost 1 base, with 7 bases spanning the gap. CDR1 SGHAT and CDR2 FQNNGV come from the germline V gene. TCRdb passed the 5' RACE reads through MiXCR, listing each CDR3 protein once. The sample holds around 300,000 distinct CDR3 sequences, approximately 18% seen once. The sequence was obtained from a young man who had mild COVID-19 (a few samples of this study predate the infection). Cell type and time point are not known. Sequencing used PBMCs or a T cell subset sorted from them (not recorded which). The chain combines TRBV11-2 with TRBJ1-1; D is undetermined. CDR3 sequence: CASSLVAGNTEAFF. CDR3 in DNA: TGTGCCAGCAGCTTAGTCGCGGGGAACACTGAAGCTTTCTTT.